The rows below give T cell receptor beta chains drawn from one sample of a study of cytomegalovirus exposure and HLA in healthy donors. The table came from immunoSEQ multiplex PCR; TCRdb's copy has only in-frame clones and leaves some out. Here the sample spans about 130,000 clones, 73% being singletons. Sequencing was done on a sample of PBMCs. These receptors were collected from a woman between 35 and 50 years old in good health and CMV-seropositive. CDR3s include the opening cysteine and the closing phenylalanine or tryptophan. A D gene is named only where the DNA matches it firmly. For some rows the clone size is stated as once, few or many, or as a class when expanded; others skip it.

D gene: -; clone size: -; V gene: TRBV19; J gene: TRBJ1-2; CDR3 DNA: TGTGCCAGTAGTATAAGTGCGGGGAACTATGGCTACACCTTC; CDR3 protein: CASSISAGNYGYTF
D gene: TRBD1; clone size: -; V gene: TRBV7-6; J gene: TRBJ2-3; CDR3 DNA: TGTGCCAGCAGCTGGAGACAGGGAATAACTAGCACAGATACGCAGTATTTT; CDR3 protein: CASSWRQGITSTDTQYF
D gene: TRBD1; clone size: -; V gene: TRBV11-3; J gene: TRBJ2-1; CDR3 DNA: TGTGCCAGCAGCCCACAAGGACAGGGACAGTACAATGAGCAGTTCTTC; CDR3 protein: CASSPQGQGQYNEQFF
D gene: TRBD2; clone size: -; V gene: TRBV30; J gene: TRBJ2-2; CDR3 DNA: TGTGCCTCCAGCGGGGGGTCCGACACCGGGGAGCTGTTTTTT; CDR3 protein: CASSGGSDTGELFF
D gene: TRBD1; clone size: -; V gene: TRBV6-6; J gene: TRBJ1-1; CDR3 DNA: TGTGCCAGCAGTTACGCAGGACAGGATACTGAAGCTTTCTTT; CDR3 protein: CASSYAGQDTEAFF
D gene: TRBD2; clone size: -; V gene: TRBV9; J gene: TRBJ2-5; CDR3 DNA: TGTGCCAGCAGTCCTAGCGGGGGGAAGACCCAGTACTTC; CDR3 protein: CASSPSGGKTQYF
D gene: -; clone size: -; V gene: TRBV30; J gene: TRBJ2-1; CDR3 DNA: TGTGCCTGGAGTTACAGCGGCTACAATGAGCAGTTCTTC; CDR3 protein: CAWSYSGYNEQFF
D gene: TRBD2; clone size: -; V gene: TRBV18; J gene: TRBJ2-2; CDR3 DNA: TGTGCCAGCTCACCAACAGCGGGGGGCACCGGGGAGCTGTTTTTT; CDR3 protein: CASSPTAGGTGELFF
D gene: TRBD1; clone size: -; V gene: TRBV7-6; J gene: TRBJ2-5; CDR3 DNA: TGTGCCAGCAGCTCTTTCGACTTGGACAGGGAAGAGACCCAGTACTTC; CDR3 protein: CASSSFDLDREETQYF
D gene: TRBD1; clone size: -; V gene: TRBV6-1; J gene: TRBJ1-2; CDR3 DNA: TGTGCCAGCAGACTAACAGGGGGACACTATGGCTACACCTTC; CDR3 protein: CASRLTGGHYGYTF
D gene: -; clone size: -; V gene: TRBV6-5; J gene: TRBJ2-5; CDR3 DNA: TGTGCCAGCAGTATTAGATCTTCGGGAGAGACCCAGTACTTC; CDR3 protein: CASSIRSSGETQYF
D gene: TRBD2; clone size: -; V gene: TRBV11-1; J gene: TRBJ2-7; CDR3 DNA: TGTGCCAGCAGCTTATCACTAGCGGGACCCTACGAGCAGTACTTC; CDR3 protein: CASSLSLAGPYEQYF
D gene: -; clone size: -; V gene: TRBV28; J gene: TRBJ2-7; CDR3 DNA: TGTGCCAGCAGGGACAGTCTCTACGAGCAGTACTTC; CDR3 protein: CASRDSLYEQYF
D gene: -; clone size: -; V gene: TRBV7-3; J gene: TRBJ1-2; CDR3 DNA: TGTGCCAGCAGCTCAAGCTCCACCGGGACATTTAACTATGGCTACACCTTC; CDR3 protein: CASSSSSTGTFNYGYTF
D gene: -; clone size: -; V gene: TRBV30; J gene: TRBJ1-5; CDR3 DNA: TGTGCCTGGAGCGAACAGGGCCTCCCTAATCAGCCCCAGCATTTT; CDR3 protein: CAWSEQGLPNQPQHF
D gene: TRBD1; clone size: -; V gene: TRBV5-1; J gene: TRBJ2-7; CDR3 DNA: TGCGCCAGCAGCTACCGGACAGGGGCTAACTACGAGCAGTACTTC; CDR3 protein: CASSYRTGANYEQYF
D gene: -; clone size: -; V gene: TRBV30; J gene: TRBJ1-1; CDR3 DNA: TGTGCCTGGAGTCCAACTACTGAAGCTTTCTTT; CDR3 protein: CAWSPTTEAFF
D gene: -; clone size: -; V gene: TRBV18; J gene: TRBJ1-4; CDR3 DNA: TGTGCCAGCTCACTCCAACAGGGTGCTGGAGGTGAAAAACTGTTTTTT; CDR3 protein: CASSLQQGAGGEKLFF
D gene: -; clone size: -; V gene: TRBV27; J gene: TRBJ1-2; CDR3 DNA: TGTGCCAGCAGTCCTCAGGGGAGGGGTGGCTACACCTTC; CDR3 protein: CASSPQGRGGYTF
D gene: TRBD1; clone size: -; V gene: TRBV19; J gene: TRBJ1-2; CDR3 DNA: TGTGCCAGTAGTATAGGTTCAGGGGGCAGCTATGGCTACACCTTC; CDR3 protein: CASSIGSGGSYGYTF
D gene: -; clone size: -; V gene: TRBV28; J gene: TRBJ1-1; CDR3 DNA: TGTGCCAGCAGTTTAGGAACAGGGAAAATTTACACTGAAGCTTTCTTT; CDR3 protein: CASSLGTGKIYTEAFF
D gene: -; clone size: few; V gene: TRBV7-9; J gene: TRBJ2-7; CDR3 DNA: TGTGCCAGCAGCTTAGGGCAGAGCGACCCCTACGAGCAGTACTTC; CDR3 protein: CASSLGQSDPYEQYF
D gene: TRBD1; clone size: -; V gene: TRBV7-2; J gene: TRBJ1-6; CDR3 DNA: TGTGCCAGCAGCCCCTCGGACAGGGAGAATTCACCCCTCCACTTT; CDR3 protein: CASSPSDRENSPLHF
D gene: -; clone size: -; V gene: TRBV28; J gene: TRBJ1-1; CDR3 DNA: TGTGCCAGCAGGAGGGTCGGGAACACTGAAGCTTTCTTT; CDR3 protein: CASRRVGNTEAFF
D gene: -; clone size: -; V gene: TRBV9; J gene: TRBJ2-1; CDR3 DNA: TGTGCCAGCAGCCCTGGGGCAGGGTACTCCAATGAGCAGTTCTTC; CDR3 protein: CASSPGAGYSNEQFF
D gene: TRBD1; clone size: -; V gene: TRBV28; J gene: TRBJ2-7; CDR3 DNA: TGTGCCGAACCGTTTAATCGGGACAGAGACTACGAGCAGTACTTC; CDR3 protein: CAEPFNRDRDYEQYF
D gene: -; clone size: -; V gene: TRBV6-5; J gene: TRBJ2-7; CDR3 DNA: TGTGCCAGCAGACCTATCTCTGGTGAGCAGTACTTC; CDR3 protein: CASRPISGEQYF
D gene: TRBD1; clone size: once; V gene: TRBV5-5; J gene: TRBJ1-1; CDR3 DNA: TGTGCCAGCAGCTCCACGAATGGGACAGAGAACACTGAAGCTTTCTTT; CDR3 protein: CASSSTNGTENTEAFF
D gene: TRBD1; clone size: -; V gene: TRBV7-3; J gene: TRBJ2-2; CDR3 DNA: TGTGCCAGCAGCCTCTCGACAGGGCACACCGGGGAGCTGTTTTTT; CDR3 protein: CASSLSTGHTGELFF
D gene: TRBD1; clone size: -; V gene: TRBV2; J gene: TRBJ1-2; CDR3 DNA: TGTGCCAGCAGTGAAGCTGGGACAGGGTTTCAAGACTATGGCTACACCTTC; CDR3 protein: CASSEAGTGFQDYGYTF
D gene: TRBD1; clone size: once; V gene: TRBV27; J gene: TRBJ1-2; CDR3 DNA: TGTGCCAGCGGTGAGGGGGCAACGAACTATGGCTACACCTTC; CDR3 protein: CASGEGATNYGYTF
D gene: -; clone size: few; V gene: TRBV5-1; J gene: TRBJ2-2; CDR3 DNA: TGCGCCAGCAGCTTGCTCAGCGGTTACACCGGGGAGCTGTTTTTT; CDR3 protein: CASSLLSGYTGELFF
D gene: TRBD1; clone size: -; V gene: TRBV5-1; J gene: TRBJ1-1; CDR3 DNA: TGCGCCAGCAGCTTACCCGGGACAGGGAACACTGAAGCTTTCTTT; CDR3 protein: CASSLPGTGNTEAFF
D gene: TRBD2; clone size: -; V gene: TRBV9; J gene: TRBJ2-1; CDR3 DNA: TGTGCCAGCAGCGTTAGCGGGAGCTCCTACAATGAGCAGTTCTTC; CDR3 protein: CASSVSGSSYNEQFF
D gene: -; clone size: -; V gene: TRBV11-3; J gene: TRBJ2-7; CDR3 DNA: TGTGCCAGCAGCTTAGGCCCGGGCGAGCAGTACTTC; CDR3 protein: CASSLGPGEQYF
D gene: -; clone size: once; V gene: TRBV7-6; J gene: TRBJ2-5; CDR3 DNA: TGTGCCAGCAGCCCAGGACTCGACCTCCAAGAGACCCAGTACTTC; CDR3 protein: CASSPGLDLQETQYF
D gene: -; clone size: -; V gene: TRBV4-2; J gene: TRBJ1-6; CDR3 DNA: TGTGCCAGCAGCCAAGAGCAGGGTGAAAATTCACCCCTCCACTTT; CDR3 protein: CASSQEQGENSPLHF
D gene: -; clone size: few; V gene: TRBV9; J gene: TRBJ1-5; CDR3 DNA: TGTGCCAGCAGCGTAGTGGGGGGGTTGAGCAATCAGCCCCAGCATTTT; CDR3 protein: CASSVVGGLSNQPQHF
D gene: -; clone size: -; V gene: TRBV12-2; J gene: TRBJ2-7; CDR3 DNA: TGTGCAAGTCGCTTAGCACTGGGGTTCTTGCGGCGACAGGGTAGCAACGAGCAGTACTTC; CDR3 protein: CASRLALGFLRRQGSNEQYF
D gene: -; clone size: -; V gene: TRBV9; J gene: TRBJ1-1; CDR3 DNA: TGTGCCAGCAGCGCCCACGTATCGGGGAACACTGAAGCTTTCTTT; CDR3 protein: CASSAHVSGNTEAFF
D gene: -; clone size: -; V gene: TRBV2; J gene: TRBJ1-6; CDR3 DNA: TGTGCCAGCAGTGAGCAGGGTGACTATAATTCACCCCTCCACTTT; CDR3 protein: CASSEQGDYNSPLHF
D gene: -; clone size: few; V gene: TRBV4-3; J gene: TRBJ2-5; CDR3 DNA: TGCGCCAGCAGCCAAGGGGCAGGTGGAGGGACCCAGTACTTC; CDR3 protein: CASSQGAGGGTQYF
D gene: -; clone size: -; V gene: TRBV18; J gene: TRBJ1-4; CDR3 DNA: TGTGCCAGCTCTCAAACAGGGTTATCAACTAATGAAAAACTGTTTTTT; CDR3 protein: CASSQTGLSTNEKLFF
D gene: TRBD1; clone size: -; V gene: TRBV18; J gene: TRBJ2-7; CDR3 DNA: TGTGCCAGCTCACCGGGACAGGGTCCCGAGCAGTACTTC; CDR3 protein: CASSPGQGPEQYF
D gene: -; clone size: once; V gene: TRBV5-4; J gene: TRBJ1-1; CDR3 DNA: TGTGCCAGCAGCTTGGGTCTGGGAGGGGGGAACACTGAAGCTTTCTTT; CDR3 protein: CASSLGLGGGNTEAFF
D gene: TRBD2; clone size: -; V gene: TRBV11-2; J gene: TRBJ2-7; CDR3 DNA: TGTGCCAGCAGCGGACTAGCGGGGGGCTCCTACGAGCAGTACTTC; CDR3 protein: CASSGLAGGSYEQYF
D gene: TRBD2; clone size: -; V gene: TRBV4-3; J gene: TRBJ2-6; CDR3 DNA: TGCGCCAGCAGCCAAGATCTGGGGGGGGCTGGGGCCAACGTCCTGACTTTC; CDR3 protein: CASSQDLGGAGANVLTF
D gene: TRBD1; clone size: -; V gene: TRBV28; J gene: TRBJ2-4; CDR3 DNA: TGTGCCAGCAGGACTACAGGGGGAGTGATGGCCAAAAACATTCAGTACTTC; CDR3 protein: CASRTTGGVMAKNIQYF
D gene: -; clone size: -; V gene: TRBV21-1; J gene: TRBJ1-1; CDR3 DNA: TGTGCCAGCAGCAAAGGACCGTCTCGGGCTGAAGCTTTCTTT; CDR3 protein: CASSKGPSRAEAFF
D gene: -; clone size: few; V gene: TRBV19; J gene: TRBJ1-5; CDR3 DNA: TGTGCCAGTAGTATTTGGGGACATCAGCAGCCCCAGCATTTT; CDR3 protein: CASSIWGHQQPQHF
D gene: TRBD1; clone size: -; V gene: TRBV18; J gene: TRBJ1-2; CDR3 DNA: TGTGCCAGCTCACCACGAGGGGGCACTAACTATGGCTACACCTTC; CDR3 protein: CASSPRGGTNYGYTF
D gene: TRBD1; clone size: -; V gene: TRBV6-4; J gene: TRBJ1-2; CDR3 DNA: TGTGCCAGCAGCTTAGCAGGGGGCGATAACTATGGCTACACCTTC; CDR3 protein: CASSLAGGDNYGYTF
D gene: -; clone size: -; V gene: TRBV7-2; J gene: TRBJ1-1; CDR3 DNA: TGTGCCAGCAGCTTAGCGCTAGGAGTCAGCGCTGAAGCTTTCTTT; CDR3 protein: CASSLALGVSAEAFF